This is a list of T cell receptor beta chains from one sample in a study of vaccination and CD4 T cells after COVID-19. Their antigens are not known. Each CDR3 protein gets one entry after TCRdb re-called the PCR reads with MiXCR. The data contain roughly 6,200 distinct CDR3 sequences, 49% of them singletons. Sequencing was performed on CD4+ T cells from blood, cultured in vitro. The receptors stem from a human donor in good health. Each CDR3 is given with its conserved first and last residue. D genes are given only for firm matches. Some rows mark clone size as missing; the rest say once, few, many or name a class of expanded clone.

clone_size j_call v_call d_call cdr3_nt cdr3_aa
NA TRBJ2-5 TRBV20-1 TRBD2 TGCAGTGCTAGAGATCGGAATAGCGGGATAGGAGAGACCCAGTACTTC CSARDRNSGIGETQYF
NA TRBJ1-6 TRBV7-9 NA TGTGCCAGCAGCTTAGGCGCCCACCTTAATTCACCCCTCCACTTT CASSLGAHLNSPLHF
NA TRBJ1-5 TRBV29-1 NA TGCAGCCATCGTTATAGCAATCAGCCCCAGCATTTT CSHRYSNQPQHF
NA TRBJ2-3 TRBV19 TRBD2 TGTGCCAGTAGTAAGGGGAGGGGAACAGATACGCAGTATTTT CASSKGRGTDTQYF
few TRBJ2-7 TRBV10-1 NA TGCGCCAGCAGTGACCCATACTACGAGCAGTACTTC CASSDPYYEQYF
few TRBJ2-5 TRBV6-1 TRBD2 TGTGCCAGCAGTTTACTAGCGGGGGGGCAAGAGACCCAGTACTTC CASSLLAGGQETQYF
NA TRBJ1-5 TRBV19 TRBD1 TGTGCCAGTAGATCCCTGGACAGGTTAAATCAGCCCCAGCATTTT CASRSLDRLNQPQHF
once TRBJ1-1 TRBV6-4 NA TGTGCCAGCAGTGACGGGAACCGGGGATATGGGAACACTGAAGCTTTCTTT CASSDGNRGYGNTEAFF
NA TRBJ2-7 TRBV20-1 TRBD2 TGCAGTGCTAGACTAGCGGGAGCAGGCGAGCAGTACTTC CSARLAGAGEQYF
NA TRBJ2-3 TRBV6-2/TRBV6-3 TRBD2 TGTGCCAGCAGTGCGCCCGGACTAGCGGGGGCAACCGGAGCACAGATTACGCAGTATTTT CASSAPGLAGATGAQITQYF
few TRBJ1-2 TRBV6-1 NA TGTGCCAGCAGCCTTACAGGGCCTGGCTACACCTTC CASSLTGPGYTF
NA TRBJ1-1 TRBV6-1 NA TGTGCCAGCAGACGCTCAGGGGTTCAAGGCACTGAAGCTTTCTTT CASRRSGVQGTEAFF
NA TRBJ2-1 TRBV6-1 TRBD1 TGTGCCAGCAGTAAGAAACAGGGGCATGCTGGCAATGAGCAGTTCTTC CASSKKQGHAGNEQFF
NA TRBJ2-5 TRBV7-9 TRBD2 TGTGCCAGCAGCCGAATCACGGGAGGCGGCCAAGAGACCCAGTACTTC CASSRITGGGQETQYF
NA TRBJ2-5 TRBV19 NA TGTGCCAGTACCAACCCATCGTGGGGACAAGAGACCCAGTACTTC CASTNPSWGQETQYF
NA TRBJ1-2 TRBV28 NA TGTGCCAGCAGTTCAGGGGCAGCCGGAGGCTACACCTTC CASSSGAAGGYTF
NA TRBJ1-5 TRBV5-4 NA TGTGCCAGCAGCTCAGGCCCTTTCAGTAATCAGCCCCAGCATTTT CASSSGPFSNQPQHF
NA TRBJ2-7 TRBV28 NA TGTGCCAGCGAGCCCGGGGGGCACCCCTACGAGCAGTACTTC CASEPGGHPYEQYF
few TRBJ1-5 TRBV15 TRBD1 TGTGCCACCAGCAAACGACGTACCGGGACAGTGAATCAGCCCCAGCATTTT CATSKRRTGTVNQPQHF
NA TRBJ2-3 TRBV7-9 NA TGTGCCAGCAGCTCTCGGACGGGCACAGATACGCAGTATTTT CASSSRTGTDTQYF